This T cell receptor beta chain was recorded in a study of cytomegalovirus exposure and HLA in healthy donors. Study-wide results and limits: The study recorded 164 TCR beta chains that were cytomegalovirus-associated. The likely explanation for a cluster of highly shared sequence variants was sequencing artifact. Analysis performed later showed TCR beta chains linked to HLA being more clonally expanded than equally common others.

V was clipped by 0 bases and J by 3 bases, with 13 bases between them. There are 15 residues in the CDR3. The germline V gene encodes CDR1 SGHRS and CDR2 YFSETQ. Notes on this clone: Antigen unknown.

Vbeta (60) and Jbeta (13) primers were used in the PCR. Libraries were prepared by immunoSEQ multiplex PCR; TCRdb keeps only in-frame clonotypes and omits some of them. The sample shows fewer than 250,000 clones, over 70% of them seen only once. This TCR was recovered from a man aged 40-50 years in good health and CMV-seropositive. The chain is built from TRBV5-1 and TRBJ2-7; D is possibly TRBD1 (6 bases). The material sequenced was PBMCs. CDR3 loop: CASSLGFGGGYEQYF. The CDR3 nucleotides are TGCGCCAGCAGCTTGGGCTTTGGGGGCGGCTACGAGCAGTACTTC.